The following is a T cell receptor (beta chain) sequence with its context. Its antigen target is currently unknown. The input lacks base qualities; no much larger clone sits a single base away. The CDR3 contains 12 residues, cysteine and phenylalanine counted. The entry retains the CDR3 DNA only, 36 bases that are in frame from base 1. V is reduced by 3 bases and J by 9 bases, leaving a spacing of 6 bases between them. In the germline V gene (reference sequence), CDR1 corresponds to LNHDA and CDR2 to SQIVND. The source of the sample is a study of T cell repertoires in aging, cancer and after chemotherapy (dated by TCRdb to the late 2010s). About the full investigation: Donors spanned six age groups from 30 or younger to 70 or older, with at least three individuals per group. In the solid tumor group, paired pre- and post-chemotherapy samples were obtained from brain tumor (glioblastoma) patients receiving temozolomide-based therapy. Several million TCR reads were contained in the full dataset. To look at immunoaging and at how T cells reconstitute after chemotherapy, the study profiled TCR beta repertoires in peripheral blood from both healthy donors and cancer patients. Alongside some 100 healthy donors serving as a reference group, the cohort included some 220 cancer patients, of whom some 91 had hematological cancers and 120 to 130 had solid cancers. What the research found in general, with its limitations: Untreated patients with hematological or solid cancers showed significantly lower blood TCR diversity and higher clonality than age-matched healthy donors. In both cancer cohorts, median generation probability rose over the chemotherapy interval, which suggests that the repertoire was reconstituted through rebound thymic output. According to the authors, the repertoire data do not permit conclusions about immunological memory after chemotherapy. In healthy donors, the drop in TCR diversity with age came mainly from a loss of richness, whereas in cancer patients a loss of evenness also played a part.

Instead of sorted cells or RNA, genomic DNA extracted from peripheral blood served as the source for amplifying TCR beta rearrangements. Rearranged TRB sequences spanning V, D and J segments were amplified in a multiplex touch-down PCR with a mixed TRB-A/B primer pool. Illumina adapters and sample indices were added to the amplicons in two consecutive PCR reactions performed with Phusion HS II polymerase. After gel purification with the NucleoSpin Gel and PCR Clean-up kit, the amplicons were checked using Qubit and an Agilent 2100 Bioanalyzer. The libraries were sequenced on an Illumina MiSeq with 600-cycle, single-indexed, paired-end runs. From the authors' description of their analysis: MiXCR versions 2.12 and 3.0.5 were used to process TRB sequences. Each unique CDR3 nucleotide sequence was counted as one clone, and only productive sequences with at least two reads were retained. The repertoire metrics were Shannon diversity, evenness, clonality (defined as one minus evenness), and alpha-parameterized diversity profiles covering alpha 0 to 5. The IGoR algorithm was used to calculate generation probabilities for clones in the paired samples taken before and after chemotherapy. TCRdb took the public reads, trimmed them with fastp at Q25, ran MiXCR for clone calling and kept in-frame beta chains. Rows matching on CDR3 protein sequence are summarized as one entry with the most common DNA and genes. These V and J calls are TCRdb output, not the study's own analysis. The sample data list over 100 distinct CDR3 sequences, and about 53% of these were observed just once. 60% to 85% of the sample is held by the ten biggest clonotypes.

The chain uses TRBV19 and TRBJ1-6, with the identity of the D gene unclear. The TCR originated in a human donor with a solid tumor. Sequencing used blood. The CDR3 reads as follows: CASSMGFSPLHF. The nucleotide sequence is TGTGCCAGTAGTATGGGGTTTTCACCCCTCCACTTT.